This T cell receptor beta chain was sequenced in a study of spatial heterogeneity in lung cancer. Study overall: The donor population consisted of 72 patients with untreated, early-stage non-small cell lung cancer. Study results and limitations: In blood, ubiquitous expanded tumor TCRs appeared more at resection than follow-up.

Germline assignment: CDR1 SGHTA and CDR2 FQGNSA. Trimming at V came to 5 bases and at J to 4 bases, leaving 8 bases not matched to a gene. The CDR3 covers 15 residues. Each molecule of TCR cDNA was tagged with one unique molecular identifier. One entry per CDR3 protein, called by TCRdb with MiXCR from the 5' RACE reads. Altogether about 10,000 distinct CDR3 sequences are present, 23% being singletons, with the ten largest covering roughly 3.7%. About this clonotype: The target antigen is unknown.

Time point given: blood at routine non-recurrence follow-up after resection. TCRs were sequenced from unsorted whole RNA of tumor, nontumor lung or PBMC. The rearrangement joins TRBV7-2 to TRBJ2-5; 9 bases are a match to TRBD1. The clonotype comes from a female donor with early-stage non-small cell lung cancer. The source was PBMCs, collected at follow-up. In nucleotides, the CDR3 is TGTGCCAGCAGCCGGTTGACAGGGGGAAGAGAGACCCAGTACTTC. Amino acids: CASSRLTGGRETQYF.